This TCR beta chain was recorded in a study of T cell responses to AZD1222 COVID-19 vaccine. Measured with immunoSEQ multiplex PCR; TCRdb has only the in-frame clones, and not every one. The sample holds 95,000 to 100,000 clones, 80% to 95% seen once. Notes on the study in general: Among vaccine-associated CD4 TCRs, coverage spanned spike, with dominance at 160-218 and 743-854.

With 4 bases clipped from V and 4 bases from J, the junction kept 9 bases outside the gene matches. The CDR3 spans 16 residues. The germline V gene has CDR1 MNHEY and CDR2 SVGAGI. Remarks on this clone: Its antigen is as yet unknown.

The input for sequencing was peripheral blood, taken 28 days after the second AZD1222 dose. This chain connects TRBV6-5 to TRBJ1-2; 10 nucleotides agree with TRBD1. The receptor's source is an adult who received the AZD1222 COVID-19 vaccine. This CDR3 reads CASSLSGQGSFYGYTF. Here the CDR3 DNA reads TGTGCCAGCAGTTTATCGGGACAGGGGAGTTTCTATGGCTACACCTTC.